This T cell receptor beta chain was captured in a study of cytomegalovirus exposure and HLA in healthy donors. The PCR used 60 Vbeta and 13 Jbeta primers. Clones were sequenced by immunoSEQ multiplex PCR, and TCRdb holds only the in-frame ones, with some missing. Here the sample spans roughly 140,000 clones, around 75% being singletons. Study observations and caveats: Later work showed greater clonal expansion in HLA-associated TCR beta chains than in equally common others.

On this clone: What it binds is not known.

The sample consisted of PBMCs. The TCR originated in a woman in her thirties in good health and CMV-seronegative.

CDR3 protein: CASIPTWGAEQYF. The CDR3, as DNA: TGTGCCAGCATCCCCACGTGGGGCGCCGAGCAGTACTTC. The genes are TRBV27 and TRBJ2-7, with a possible D match to TRBD1 (5 bases). From germline, CDR1 is MNHEY and CDR2 SMNVEV (reference sequence). The CDR3 is 13 residues long. V was trimmed by 7 bases and J by 6 bases, leaving 16 bases between them.